The 7 T cell receptor beta chains in this list originate from one sample, sequenced in a study of T cell responses to AZD1222 COVID-19 vaccine (dated by TCRdb to about 2021). The time point label, read with the paper, signifies: baseline before first vaccination. The sample's treatment or condition, from its label and the paper: meningococcal conjugate vaccine given as trial control. To prepare the library, the immunoSEQ multiplex PCR assay was applied. TCRdb took over this immuneACCESS table, retaining in-frame rearrangements with V and J assigned. Such tables are incomplete; in checked studies, under half of the missing clones stem from an unresolved V gene, and the remainder is unexplained. This sample gives 160,000 or so clones in total; approximately 90% of them show up just once. Roughly 4.4% of the sample is held by the ten biggest clonotypes. The sequencing here drew on peripheral blood, taken on day 0 of MenACWY control vaccination. These receptors were taken from an adult in good health.

The chain employs TRBV29-1 and TRBJ2-7; 8 nucleotides agree with TRBD1. The length of the CDR3 is 12 residues. Germline CDR1 is SQVTM and CDR2 is ANQGSEA. The J segment lost 5 bases and the V segment lost 3 bases, leaving 3 bases of the junction unmatched. Here the CDR3 DNA reads TGCAGCGTTGACATGGACAGGGACGAGCAGTACTTC. Translating gives CSVDMDRDEQYF.

This chain uses TRBV28 with TRBJ1-6, with a possible D match to TRBD1 (5 bases). Germline assignment: CDR1 MDHEN and CDR2 SYDVKM. Trimming shortened V by 5 bases and J by 9 bases, and 17 bases separated the two germline ends. The CDR3 has 15 residues. The CDR3 nucleotides are TGTGCCAGCAGTCCTCCTGGGGGATCGAGTTCACCCCTCCACTTT. Residues: CASSPPGGSSSPLHF.

This clone was found once. The V and J genes are TRBV7-2 and TRBJ2-2, with a tentative D call TRBD2 (6 bases). V shed 5 bases and J shed 4 bases, with 14 bases lying between them. Germline V lookup: CDR1 SGHTA, CDR2 FQGNSA. CDR3 length equals 15 residues. The CDR3 coding sequence is TGTGCCAGCAGCCCAAGATCAGCGGGCACCGGGGAGCTGTTTTTT. It specifies CASSPRSAGTGELFF.

This rearrangement joins TRBV19 to TRBJ1-6; D is perhaps TRBD1 (5 bases). The CDR3 contains 14 residues. Germline CDR1 reads LNHDA; CDR2 reads SQIVND (reference sequence). Trimming shortened V by 3 bases and J by 11 bases, and 14 bases separated the two germline ends. CDR3 nucleotides: TGTGCCAGTAGTATCGGGGGGGAATACACACCCCTCCACTTT. It codes for CASSIGGEYTPLHF.

The gene calls are TRBV5-1 and TRBJ1-1; no definite D call. The CDR3 is made up of 14 amino acids. V was trimmed by 2 bases and J by 2 bases, leaving 10 bases between them. The germline gives CDR1 SGHRS, CDR2 YFSETQ. CDR3 amino acids: CASSLLQGNTEAFF. Here the CDR3 DNA reads TGCGCCAGCAGCTTACTCCAAGGTAACACTGAAGCTTTCTTT. Based on the CDR3 plus reference TRBV5-1 and TRBJ1-1, the full variable domain is KAGVTQTPRYLIKTRGQQVTLSCSPISGHRSVSWYQQTPGQGLQFLFEYFSETQRNKGNFPGRFSGRQFSNSRSEMNVSTLELGDSALYLCASSLLQGNTEAFFGQGTRLTVV.

The V and J genes are TRBV5-1 and TRBJ1-1; tentative D call: TRBD1 (5 bases). Germline V gene lookup returns CDR1 SGHRS and CDR2 YFSETQ. V lost 0 bases and J lost 7, with 10 bases in between. CDR3 size: 13 residues. This chain's CDR3 is CASSLDGAIEAFF. In nucleotides, the CDR3 is TGCGCCAGCAGCTTGGACGGGGCGATTGAAGCTTTCTTT.

The chain carries TRBV5-5 and TRBJ2-1; 8 nucleotides agree with TRBD2. The V gene's germline CDR1 is SGHKS and CDR2 YYEKEE (reference sequence). J gave up 0 bases and V 4 bases, and 3 bases lay outside the gene matches. The CDR3 loop spans 15 amino acids. The CDR3 nucleotides are TGTGCCAGCAGCGCCGGGAGGGACTCCTACAATGAGCAGTTCTTC. It yields the protein CASSAGRDSYNEQFF.